The 7 T cell receptor beta chains given below trace back to one sample, sequenced in a study of blood T cell repertoires in COVID-19. Sequencing was performed with immunoSEQ multiplex PCR; in TCRdb, only in-frame clones are kept and a portion is missing. The sample includes fewer than 250,000 clones, over 75% of them seen just once. Sequencing was carried out using PBMCs or T cells enriched from blood (not recorded which). These receptors all come from a young woman who had been exposed to COVID-19.

This clone was seen many times. The chain carries TRBV27 and TRBJ2-7; possibly TRBD2 for D (6 bases). Germline CDR1 reads MNHEY; CDR2 reads SMNVEV (reference sequence). The germline V and J ends were trimmed by 8 bases and 4 bases, with 18 bases remaining between them. The CDR3 loop spans 14 amino acids. In DNA form, the CDR3 reads TGTGCCAGCCAGAACCTGGGGACTGAATACGAGCAGTACTTC. This sequence encodes CASQNLGTEYEQYF.

The chain links TRBV10-1 to TRBJ2-7; TRBD2 matches at 12 bases. Germline CDR1 WNHNN, CDR2 SYGVQD (reference sequence). The CDR3 loop spans 15 amino acids. With 3 bases clipped from V and 3 bases from J, the junction kept 3 bases outside the gene matches. CDR3 in amino acids: CASSDPTSGGYEQYF. DNA for the CDR3: TGCGCCAGCAGTGACCCGACTAGCGGGGGCTACGAGCAGTACTTC.

This clone was detected only a few times. The chain couples TRBV9 to TRBJ1-5, with 7 bases fitting TRBD1. The germline V gene encodes CDR1 SGDLS and CDR2 YYNGEE. CDR3 size: 15 residues. The J segment lost 6 bases and the V segment lost 4 bases, leaving 10 bases of the junction unmatched. This chain's CDR3 is CASSPGTAMGQPQHF. In nucleotides, the CDR3 is TGTGCCAGCAGCCCAGGGACAGCAATGGGTCAGCCCCAGCATTTT. Based on the CDR3 plus reference TRBV9 and TRBJ1-5, the full variable domain is DSGVTQTPKHLITATGQRVTLRCSPRSGDLSVYWYQQSLDQGLQFLIQYYNGEERAKGNILERFSAQQFPDLHSELNLSSLELGDSALYFCASSPGTAMGQPQHFGDGTRLSIL.

The chain combines TRBV19 with TRBJ1-1, with D unresolved. The CDR3 contains 16 residues. Looked up from germline, CDR1 is LNHDA and CDR2 is SQIVND (reference sequence). The ends were cut back, 2 bases at V and 0 bases at J, with 13 bases in the middle. CDR3 region: CASSINEADLNTEAFF. CDR3 nucleotide sequence: TGTGCCAGTAGTATAAATGAGGCAGACCTGAACACTGAAGCTTTCTTT.

V gene TRBV9 combines with J gene TRBJ1-2; D perhaps matches TRBD1 (5 bases). The length of the CDR3 is 13 residues. Germline values: CDR1 SGDLS, CDR2 YYNGEE. Trimming shortened V by 0 bases and J by 5 bases, and 8 bases separated the two germline ends. The CDR3 here is CASSVEEGYGYTF. The CDR3 coding sequence is TGTGCCAGCAGCGTAGAGGAGGGGTATGGCTACACCTTC.

This clone was recorded once. In DNA form, the CDR3 reads TGTGCCAGCAGCCAAGATACCTACGGCTACACCTTC. This sequence encodes CASSQDTYGYTF. The rearrangement links TRBV14 to TRBJ1-2; D gene unclear. V was pared by 0 bases and J by 8 bases, with 7 bases between. The germline CDR1 and CDR2 sequences are SGHDN and FVKESK. This CDR3 contains 12 residues.

The chain links TRBV11-2 to TRBJ2-1; 8 positions match TRBD2. This CDR3 is built from 15 residues. Germline CDR1 and CDR2: SGHAT and FQNNGV. V was clipped by 3 bases and J by 6 bases; unmatched bases: 7. The CDR3 region is CASSFQRGWGNEQFF. The CDR3 coding sequence is TGTGCCAGCAGCTTCCAGCGGGGGTGGGGCAATGAGCAGTTCTTC.